The rows below give T cell receptor beta chains drawn from one sample of a study of blood T cell repertoires in COVID-19. Measured with immunoSEQ multiplex PCR; TCRdb has only the in-frame clones, and not every one. Among roughly 150,000 clones listed, 60% to 85% were seen once. The sample consisted of peripheral blood. Source of these receptors: a woman in her sixties or seventies with COVID-19, enrolled during active disease. Both conserved end residues are part of each CDR3. A D gene is named only where the DNA matches it firmly. Not all rows give a size; the values are once, few, many and, for expanded clones, a class.

j_gene: TRBJ2-3
v_gene: TRBV11-1
abundance: .
d_gene: TRBD2
CDR3aa: CASSPAGTDTQYF
CDR3nt: TGTGCCAGCAGCCCAGCGGGAACAGATACGCAGTATTTT

j_gene: TRBJ2-1
v_gene: TRBV2
abundance: .
d_gene: TRBD1
CDR3aa: CASSTGTGKYNEQFF
CDR3nt: TGTGCCAGCAGTACCGGGACAGGGAAATACAATGAGCAGTTCTTC

j_gene: TRBJ2-1
v_gene: TRBV7-9
abundance: .
d_gene: TRBD2
CDR3aa: CASSMTSGRHLSYNEQFF
CDR3nt: TGTGCCAGCAGCATGACTAGCGGGAGACACCTCTCCTACAATGAGCAGTTCTTC

j_gene: TRBJ1-4
v_gene: TRBV7-6
abundance: once
d_gene: .
CDR3aa: CASSLALREKLFF
CDR3nt: TGTGCCAGCAGCTTAGCCCTTCGGGAAAAACTGTTTTTT

j_gene: TRBJ2-7
v_gene: TRBV9
abundance: .
d_gene: .
CDR3aa: CASNPRYPSYEQYF
CDR3nt: TGTGCCAGCAACCCCCGGTATCCGTCCTACGAGCAGTACTTC

j_gene: TRBJ2-2
v_gene: TRBV11-3
abundance: .
d_gene: TRBD1
CDR3aa: CASSLGGGTGYKDTGELFF
CDR3nt: TGTGCCAGCAGCTTAGGGGGAGGGACAGGGTACAAGGACACCGGGGAGCTGTTTTTT

j_gene: TRBJ2-3
v_gene: TRBV19
abundance: .
d_gene: TRBD2
CDR3aa: CATTGGRTDTQYF
CDR3nt: TGTGCCACCACGGGGGGGCGGACAGATACGCAGTATTTT

j_gene: TRBJ2-3
v_gene: TRBV7-9
abundance: .
d_gene: TRBD1
CDR3aa: CASSRTGGRQYF
CDR3nt: TGTGCCAGCAGCAGAACAGGGGGGAGGCAGTATTTT

j_gene: TRBJ1-2
v_gene: TRBV9
abundance: .
d_gene: .
CDR3aa: CASSVVQGGSGYTF
CDR3nt: TGTGCCAGCAGCGTAGTCCAGGGAGGATCTGGCTACACCTTC

j_gene: TRBJ1-1
v_gene: TRBV5-4
abundance: few
d_gene: TRBD1
CDR3aa: CASSPRQGARNTEAFF
CDR3nt: TGTGCCAGCAGCCCGCGACAGGGGGCTAGGAACACTGAAGCTTTCTTT

j_gene: TRBJ1-6
v_gene: TRBV4-3
abundance: .
d_gene: TRBD1
CDR3aa: CASSRTGGDNSPLHF
CDR3nt: TGCGCCAGCAGCCGAACAGGGGGCGATAATTCACCCCTCCACTTT

j_gene: TRBJ2-6
v_gene: TRBV3-1/TRBV3-2
abundance: few
d_gene: TRBD1
CDR3aa: CASSPRDSRQLLTF
CDR3nt: TGTGCCAGCAGCCCCCGGGACAGCCGCCAACTCCTGACTTTC

j_gene: TRBJ2-1
v_gene: TRBV5-4
abundance: .
d_gene: .
CDR3aa: CASSLSLLDEQFF
CDR3nt: TGTGCCAGCAGCTTGAGTCTCCTAGATGAGCAGTTCTTC

j_gene: TRBJ2-7
v_gene: TRBV28
abundance: .
d_gene: .
CDR3aa: CASRPIRAAEQYF
CDR3nt: TGTGCCAGCAGGCCCATCAGGGCGGCCGAGCAGTACTTC

j_gene: TRBJ2-3
v_gene: TRBV5-1
abundance: .
d_gene: TRBD2
CDR3aa: CASSSGLAGGSPYTDTQYF
CDR3nt: TGCGCCAGCAGCTCCGGACTAGCGGGGGGGTCACCTTACACAGATACGCAGTATTTT

j_gene: TRBJ2-2
v_gene: TRBV9
abundance: .
d_gene: .
CDR3aa: CASSVDSPTGELFF
CDR3nt: TGTGCCAGCAGCGTAGACAGCCCCACCGGGGAGCTGTTTTTT

j_gene: TRBJ2-7
v_gene: TRBV6-2/TRBV6-3
abundance: .
d_gene: TRBD1
CDR3aa: CASSYALNPGTVDLFSYEQYF
CDR3nt: TGTGCCAGCAGTTACGCCCTGAACCCTGGGACAGTAGACCTTTTCTCCTACGAGCAGTACTTC

j_gene: TRBJ1-2
v_gene: TRBV19
abundance: few
d_gene: .
CDR3aa: CASSMEGTTSLYGYTF
CDR3nt: TGTGCCAGTAGTATGGAAGGGACAACAAGTCTCTATGGCTACACCTTC

j_gene: TRBJ1-1
v_gene: TRBV5-1
abundance: .
d_gene: .
CDR3aa: CASSLEGGNEAFF
CDR3nt: TGCGCCAGCAGCTTGGAAGGGGGAAATGAAGCTTTCTTT

j_gene: TRBJ2-3
v_gene: TRBV9
abundance: .
d_gene: .
CDR3aa: CASSVAGEVADTQYF
CDR3nt: TGTGCCAGCAGCGTAGCCGGGGAGGTTGCAGATACGCAGTATTTT

j_gene: TRBJ1-2
v_gene: TRBV27
abundance: .
d_gene: .
CDR3aa: CASSLTGFGYTF
CDR3nt: TGTGCCAGCAGTTTAACGGGGTTTGGCTACACCTTC

j_gene: TRBJ1-2
v_gene: TRBV15
abundance: .
d_gene: .
CDR3aa: CATSRGSAEGYTF
CDR3nt: TGTGCCACCAGCAGGGGGAGCGCGGAGGGCTACACCTTC

j_gene: TRBJ1-4
v_gene: TRBV5-1
abundance: .
d_gene: TRBD1
CDR3aa: CASSLRTGDREKLFF
CDR3nt: TGCGCCAGCAGCTTGAGGACAGGAGATCGTGAAAAACTGTTTTTT

j_gene: TRBJ2-5
v_gene: TRBV27
abundance: .
d_gene: .
CDR3aa: CASSRSLARTEETQYF
CDR3nt: TGTGCCAGCAGTCGATCCCTTGCGCGCACAGAAGAGACCCAGTACTTC

j_gene: TRBJ2-6
v_gene: TRBV9
abundance: .
d_gene: .
CDR3aa: CASSVAPAGANVLTF
CDR3nt: TGTGCCAGCAGCGTAGCCCCAGCTGGGGCCAACGTCCTGACTTTC

j_gene: TRBJ2-5
v_gene: TRBV18
abundance: .
d_gene: .
CDR3aa: CASSPSWGVQETQYF
CDR3nt: TGTGCCAGCTCACCAAGTTGGGGCGTTCAAGAGACCCAGTACTTC

j_gene: TRBJ1-4
v_gene: TRBV15
abundance: .
d_gene: TRBD1
CDR3aa: CATSWERNRGNEKLFF
CDR3nt: TGTGCCACCAGCTGGGAGAGGAACAGGGGAAATGAAAAACTGTTTTTT

j_gene: TRBJ1-1
v_gene: TRBV30
abundance: .
d_gene: .
CDR3aa: CASDGTTNTEAFF
CDR3nt: TGTGCCTCAGACGGGACAACGAACACTGAAGCTTTCTTT